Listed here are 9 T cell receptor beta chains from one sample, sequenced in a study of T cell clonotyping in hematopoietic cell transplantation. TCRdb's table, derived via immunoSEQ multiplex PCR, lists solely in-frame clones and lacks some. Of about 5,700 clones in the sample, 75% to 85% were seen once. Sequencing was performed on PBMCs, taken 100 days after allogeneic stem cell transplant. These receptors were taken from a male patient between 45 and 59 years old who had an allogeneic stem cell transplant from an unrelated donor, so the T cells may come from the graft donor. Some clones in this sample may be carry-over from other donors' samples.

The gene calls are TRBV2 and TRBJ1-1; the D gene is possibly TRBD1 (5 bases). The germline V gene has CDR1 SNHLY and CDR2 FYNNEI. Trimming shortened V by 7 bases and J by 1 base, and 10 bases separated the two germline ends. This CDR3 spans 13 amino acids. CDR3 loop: CASTRQGNTEAFF. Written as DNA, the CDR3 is TGTGCCAGCACCCGTCAGGGGAACACTGAAGCTTTCTTT. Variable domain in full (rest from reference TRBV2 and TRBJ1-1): EPEVTQTPSHQVTQMGQEVILRCVPISNHLYFYWYRQILGQKVEFLVSFYNNEISEKSEIFDDQFSVERPDGSNFTLKIRSTKLEDSAMYFCASTRQGNTEAFFGQGTRLTVV.

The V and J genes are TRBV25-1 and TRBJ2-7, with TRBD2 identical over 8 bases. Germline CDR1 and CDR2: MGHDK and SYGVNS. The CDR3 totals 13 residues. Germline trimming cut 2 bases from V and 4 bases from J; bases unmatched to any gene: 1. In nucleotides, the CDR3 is TGTGCCAGCAGTGAAGGCGGGAGGTACGAGCAGTACTTC. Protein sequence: CASSEGGRYEQYF.

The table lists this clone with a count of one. The CDR3 DNA is TGTGCCAGCAGTTTCGACCCTGGAAACACCATATATTTT. It specifies CASSFDPGNTIYF. The chain is built from TRBV28 and TRBJ1-3; D is unresolved. With 3 bases removed from V and 2 bases from J, the gap between germline ends came to 5 bases. CDR1 and CDR2 (germline): MDHEN, SYDVKM. The CDR3 runs 13 residues. The full variable domain, in which reference TRBV28 and TRBJ1-3 provide the parts outside the CDR3, is DVKVTQSSRYLVKRTGEKVFLECVQDMDHENMFWYRQDPGLGLRLIYFSYDVKMKEKGDIPEGYSVSREKKERFSLILESASTNQTSMYLCASSFDPGNTIYFGEGSWLTVV.

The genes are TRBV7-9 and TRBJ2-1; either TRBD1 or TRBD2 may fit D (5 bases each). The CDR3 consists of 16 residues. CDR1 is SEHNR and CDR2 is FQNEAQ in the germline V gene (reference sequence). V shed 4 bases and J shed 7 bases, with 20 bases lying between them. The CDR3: CASSSPSADTRNEQFF. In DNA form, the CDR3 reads TGTGCCAGCAGCTCTCCTTCAGCGGACACCCGGAATGAGCAGTTCTTC. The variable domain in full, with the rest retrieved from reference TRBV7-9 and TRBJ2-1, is DTGVSQNPRHKITKRGQNVTFRCDPISEHNRLYWYRQTLGQGPEFLTYFQNEAQLEKSRLLSDRFSAERPKGSFSTLEIQRTEQGDSAMYLCASSSPSADTRNEQFFGPGTRLTVL.

CDR3 in DNA: TGTGCCATCAGTGAGTCGTGGACTAGCGGGAGGGCCACAGAGACCCAGTACTTC. It codes for CAISESWTSGRATETQYF. The rearrangement uses TRBV10-3 and TRBJ2-5; 15 nucleotides align to TRBD2. The CDR3 loop spans 18 amino acids. V gave up 0 bases and J gave up 4 bases; unmatched junction bases: 6. Germline CDR1 and CDR2: ENHRY and SYGVKD.

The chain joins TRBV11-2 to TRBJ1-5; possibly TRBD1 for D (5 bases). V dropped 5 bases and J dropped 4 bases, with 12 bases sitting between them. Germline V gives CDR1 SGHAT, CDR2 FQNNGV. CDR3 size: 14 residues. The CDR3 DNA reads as TGTGCCAGCAGCCCCCGGGGCGAGAATCAGCCCCAGCATTTT. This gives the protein CASSPRGENQPQHF.

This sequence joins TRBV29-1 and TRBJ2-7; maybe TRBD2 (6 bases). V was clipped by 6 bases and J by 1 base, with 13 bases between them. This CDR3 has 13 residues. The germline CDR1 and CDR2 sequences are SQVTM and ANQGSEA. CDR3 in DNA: TGCAGCGTGTCGGGCGGGATGTCCTACGAGCAGTACTTC. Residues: CSVSGGMSYEQYF.

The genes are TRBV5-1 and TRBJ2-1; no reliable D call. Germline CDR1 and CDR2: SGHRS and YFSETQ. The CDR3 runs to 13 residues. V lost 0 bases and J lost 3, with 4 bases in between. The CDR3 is CASSLGDYNEQFF. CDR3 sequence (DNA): TGCGCCAGCAGCTTGGGTGACTACAATGAGCAGTTCTTC.

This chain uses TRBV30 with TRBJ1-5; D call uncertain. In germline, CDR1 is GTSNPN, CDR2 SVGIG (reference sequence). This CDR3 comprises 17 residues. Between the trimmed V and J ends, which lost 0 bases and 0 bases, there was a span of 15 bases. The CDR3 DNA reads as TGTGCCTGGAGTGTAAAGACCCGATATTATAGCAATCAGCCCCAGCATTTT. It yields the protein CAWSVKTRYYSNQPQHF.